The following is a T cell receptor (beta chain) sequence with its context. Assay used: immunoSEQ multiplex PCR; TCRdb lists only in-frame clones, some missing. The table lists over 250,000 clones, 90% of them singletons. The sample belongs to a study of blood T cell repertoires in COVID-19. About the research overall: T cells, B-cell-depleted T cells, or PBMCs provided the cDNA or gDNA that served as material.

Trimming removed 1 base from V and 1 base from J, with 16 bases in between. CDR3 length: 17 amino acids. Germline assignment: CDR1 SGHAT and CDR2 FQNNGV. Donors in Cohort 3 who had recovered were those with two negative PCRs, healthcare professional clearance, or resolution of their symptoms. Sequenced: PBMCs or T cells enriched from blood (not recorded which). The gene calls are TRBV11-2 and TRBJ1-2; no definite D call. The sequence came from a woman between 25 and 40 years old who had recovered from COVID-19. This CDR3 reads CASSLGLGQTSNYGYTF. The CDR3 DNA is TGTGCCAGCAGCTTAGGTCTTGGGCAGACAAGTAACTATGGCTACACCTTC.